The text below deals with one TCR beta chain. Its antigen is not identified. These data come from a study of cytomegalovirus exposure and HLA in healthy donors. General study points: Three CMV-associated chains proved CMV antigen-specific in vitro. The TCR clusters that emerged in the first cohort tended, a later analysis found, to co-occur in the approximately 130 validation repertoires. Listed as cytomegalovirus-associated were 150 to 200 TCR beta chains.

The donors were part of the validation cohort, which consisted of about 120 subjects and was separate from the first cohort of 666 subjects. Method: immunoSEQ multiplex PCR; TCRdb's copy keeps in-frame clones and lacks some. Among about 140,000 clones, more than 85% were seen once, and the ten largest hold about 0.64%. V lost 4 bases to trimming and J lost 7 bases; unmatched junction nucleotides: 9. CDR1 SGHTA and CDR2 FQGNSA come from the germline V gene. The CDR3 runs 14 residues. Sequencing was carried out using PBMCs. The sequence came from a man between 18 and 29 years old in good health and CMV-seronegative. This chain uses TRBV7-2 with TRBJ2-5; 7 bases fit TRBD2. CDR3 bases: TGTGCCAGCAGCTCAGTTCGCGGGGGTATGACCCAGTACTTC. Translated: CASSSVRGGMTQYF.